Listed here are 19 T cell receptor beta chains from one sample, sequenced in a study of OX40 agonist ivuxolimab in advanced cancers. The receptor library was made with the immunoSEQ multiplex PCR assay. As stored in TCRdb, this immuneACCESS dataset retains in-frame rearrangements with V and J assigned. A fraction of the clones does not appear; measured against another copy, unresolved V genes explain less than half of the discrepancy, and the remainder lacks a known reason. The sample table lists tens of thousands of clones, 84% of them with a count of one. Jointly, the top ten make up 15% to 20% of the sample. Here the sequenced sample was CD4+ or CD8+ T cells sorted from blood, taken in a trial of the OX40 agonist ivuxolimab. Receptor source: an adult with an advanced solid tumor such as melanoma, head and neck, liver or kidney cancer.

This clone ranks as medium-sized. V is TRBV7-9 and J is TRBJ2-2; 7 nucleotides line up with TRBD1. Germline trimming cut 5 bases from V and 6 bases from J; bases unmatched to any gene: 3. From germline, CDR1 is SEHNR and CDR2 FQNEAQ (reference sequence). CDR3 size: 13 residues. The CDR3 reads CASSGTASGELFF. The CDR3 DNA reads as TGTGCCAGCAGCGGGACAGCCTCCGGGGAGCTGTTTTTT.

The chain uses TRBV6-5 and TRBJ2-7, with no clear D. The germline gives CDR1 MNHEY, CDR2 SVGAGI. Trimming shortened V by 0 bases and J by 1 base, and 13 bases separated the two germline ends. The CDR3 has 16 residues. CDR3 DNA sequence: TGTGCCAGCAGTTACTCCGGCAGGATGCCGTCCTACGAGCAGTACTTC. As protein: CASSYSGRMPSYEQYF.

The J gene is TRBJ1-5, the V gene TRBV27, with D perhaps matching TRBD1 (6 bases). Germline assignment: CDR1 MNHEY and CDR2 SMNVEV (reference sequence). V was clipped by 8 bases and J by 7 bases, with 15 bases between them. This CDR3 is 13 amino acids long. CDR3 sequence (DNA): TGTGCCAGCCGAGGGGGGGGCGGGCAGCCCCAGCATTTT. Translated: CASRGGGGQPQHF.

The rearrangement joins TRBV27 to TRBJ1-2, with 7 bases matching TRBD1. V lost 4 bases to trimming and J lost 5 bases; unmatched junction nucleotides: 13. From germline, CDR1 is MNHEY and CDR2 SMNVEV (reference sequence). The CDR3 covers 16 residues. CDR3 protein: CASSYAGQPVPYGYTF. The DNA of the CDR3 is TGTGCCAGCAGTTACGCGGGACAGCCCGTCCCTTATGGCTACACCTTC.

The CDR3 reads CASSERQGLISPLHF. The DNA of the CDR3 is TGTGCCAGCAGTGAACGGCAGGGCTTAATCTCACCCCTCCACTTT. The genes are TRBV2 and TRBJ1-6; possible D gene TRBD1, 5 bases. The CDR3 consists of 15 residues. V lost 2 bases and J 10 bases, leaving 15 bases between the germline ends. Germline CDR1 and CDR2: SNHLY and FYNNEI.

The CDR3 reads CASRPGLAGGPDTGELFF. In nucleotides, the CDR3 is TGTGCCAGCCGGCCGGGACTAGCGGGGGGGCCGGACACCGGGGAGCTGTTTTTT. The chain couples TRBV28 to TRBJ2-2, with 16 bases aligning to TRBD2. The CDR3 is 18 amino acids. Per germline, CDR1 MDHEN and CDR2 SYDVKM. V lost 8 bases, J lost 3 bases, and 9 bases stayed unmatched. The full variable domain, its missing parts supplied by reference TRBV28 and TRBJ2-2, is DVKVTQSSRYLVKRTGEKVFLECVQDMDHENMFWYRQDPGLGLRLIYFSYDVKMKEKGDIPEGYSVSREKKERFSLILESASTNQTSMYLCASRPGLAGGPDTGELFFGEGSRLTVL.

The chain has TRBV11-2 and TRBJ2-2, with TRBD2 matching 7 bases. V trimming: 4 bases; J trimming: 0 bases; junction bases outside the gene matches: 8. The CDR3 runs 17 residues. Per germline, CDR1 SGHAT and CDR2 FQNNGV. The CDR3 protein is CASSSPLLAPNTGELFF. For the CDR3, the DNA is TGTGCCAGCAGCTCGCCCTTACTAGCGCCGAACACCGGGGAGCTGTTTTTT.

The chain uses TRBV9 and TRBJ2-1; 9 bases match TRBD2. The CDR3 has 15 residues. The germline V gene encodes CDR1 SGDLS and CDR2 YYNGEE. V shed 0 bases, J shed 7 bases, and the junction held 5 bases outside the gene matches. The DNA for the CDR3 is TGTGCCAGCAGCGTAGCCAGCGGGGGGCCTAATGAGCAGTTCTTC. This codes for CASSVASGGPNEQFF.

J is TRBJ2-6 and V is TRBV6-5; D is unresolved. V lost 4 bases and J lost 4, with 5 bases in between. Germline V gives CDR1 MNHEY, CDR2 SVGAGI. This CDR3 is built from 13 residues. The CDR3, as DNA: TGTGCCAGCAGTTTCGGGGGGGCCAACGTCCTGACTTTC. It translates to CASSFGGANVLTF.

The chain couples TRBV13 to TRBJ2-7; 8 bases agree with TRBD2. CDR1 is PRHDT and CDR2 is FYEKMQ in the germline V gene (reference sequence). V dropped 5 bases and J dropped 5; count of bases not matched to a gene: 11. This CDR3 contains 15 residues. CDR3 protein: CASSPKAGAVHEQYF. The CDR3 coding sequence is TGTGCCAGCAGCCCGAAAGCGGGAGCCGTCCACGAGCAGTACTTC.

This clone was seen once. The rearrangement links TRBV15 to TRBJ2-3; the match to TRBD2 covers 7 bases. CDR1 and CDR2 (germline): LNHNV, YYDKDF (reference sequence). This CDR3 comprises 16 residues. V gave up 0 bases and J gave up 1 base; unmatched junction bases: 4. CDR3 nucleotides: TGTGCCACCAGCAGAGAACGGCTAGCGGGCACAGATACGCAGTATTTT. It yields the protein CATSRERLAGTDTQYF.

This clone was counted between two and nine times. The CDR3 DNA reads as TGCGCCAGCAGCCAGGAAAGACAGGACACTGAAGCTTTCTTT. This codes for CASSQERQDTEAFF. This chain connects TRBV4-3 to TRBJ1-1; possibly TRBD1 for D (6 bases). Germline CDR1 is LGHNA and CDR2 is YSLEER. Trimming left V 3 bases short and J 3 bases short, with 11 bases between. This CDR3 contains 14 residues.

This clone has a handful of counts. The chain carries TRBV7-6 and TRBJ1-1, with TRBD1 as a possible D gene (6 bases). V lost 1 base and J lost 4, with 13 bases in between. The germline CDR1 and CDR2 sequences are SGHVS and FNYEAQ. The CDR3 totals 15 residues. The CDR3 protein is CASSLEGVPSTEAFF. For the CDR3, the DNA is TGTGCCAGCAGCTTAGAGGGGGTCCCCTCCACTGAAGCTTTCTTT. The full variable domain, its missing parts supplied by reference TRBV7-6 and TRBJ1-1, is GAGVSQSPRYKVTKRGQDVALRCDPISGHVSLYWYRQALGQGPEFLTYFNYEAQQDKSGLPNDRFSAERPEGSISTLTIQRTEQRDSAMYRCASSLEGVPSTEAFFGQGTRLTVV.

The rearrangement uses TRBV2 and TRBJ2-5, with a tentative D call TRBD2 (5 bases). Germline V CDR1 and CDR2: SNHLY, FYNNEI. This CDR3 contains 12 residues. V was shortened by 8 bases and J by 1 base, with 8 bases between the two germline ends. The CDR3 loop reads CASVEAQETQYF. In DNA form, the CDR3 reads TGTGCCAGCGTGGAGGCCCAAGAGACCCAGTACTTC.

This clone was counted only a few times. V and J are TRBV19 and TRBJ2-7, with D possibly matching TRBD2 (6 bases). This CDR3 comprises 15 residues. Trimming took 2 bases from V and 3 from J, leaving 14 bases between them. Germline-derived CDR1 and CDR2 are LNHDA and SQIVND (reference sequence). The CDR3 region has the DNA TGTGCCAGTAGTATAAGCGCTAGCGCAAACTACGAGCAGTACTTC. This gives the protein CASSISASANYEQYF.

About this clone: The same CDR3 arises from other DNA sequences in this sample as well. J is TRBJ2-7 and V is TRBV19, with no clear D. The V and J ends lost 3 bases and 3 bases respectively, with 12 bases between them. The CDR3 extends over 14 amino acids. Germline loops: CDR1 LNHDA, CDR2 SQIVND (reference sequence). Here the CDR3 reads CASSIGQIHYEQYF. The CDR3 nucleotides read TGTGCCAGTAGTATTGGGCAGATTCACTACGAGCAGTACTTC.

V usage is TRBV7-9 and J usage is TRBJ1-2, with no clear D. The V gene's germline CDR1 is SEHNR and CDR2 FQNEAQ (reference sequence). This CDR3 has 13 amino acids. The V end lost 0 bases, the J end lost 1 base, and 3 bases lay between the germline ends. CDR3 DNA sequence: TGTGCCAGCAGCTTAGCCAGTAACTATGGCTACACCTTC. Translating gives CASSLASNYGYTF.

The chain is built from TRBV5-5 and TRBJ2-3; D possibly corresponds to TRBD2 (6 bases). There are 14 residues in the CDR3. Trimming stripped 1 base from V and 1 base from J, with 7 bases between. Germline loops: CDR1 SGHKS, CDR2 YYEKEE (reference sequence). The DNA of the CDR3 is TGTGCCAGCAGCTTGCCTAGCGGCACAGATACGCAGTATTTT. This codes for CASSLPSGTDTQYF.

The genes are TRBV27 and TRBJ2-3, with D perhaps being TRBD1 or TRBD2 (6 bases each). The CDR3 covers 14 residues. Per germline, CDR1 MNHEY and CDR2 SMNVEV (reference sequence). Between the trimmed V and J ends, which lost 6 bases and 7 bases, there was a span of 17 bases. CDR3 bases: TGTGCCAGCAGCCCAACGGGGGCAGGCAATACGCAGTATTTT. Translating gives CASSPTGAGNTQYF.